This TCR beta chain came from a study of response to subunit inactivated influenza vaccine. Study-wide results and caveats: New T cells are recruited in small numbers by each seasonal influenza vaccination, according to the authors' suggestion.

Germline CDR1 SEHNR, CDR2 FQNEAQ (reference sequence). V was pared by 2 bases and J by 5 bases, with 9 bases of the junction left unmatched. The CDR3 extends over 16 amino acids. In regard to this clonotype: Its antigen is as yet unknown.

TCRdb recomputed calls from the RT-PCR reads with MiXCR, one row per CDR3 protein. This table has more than 250,000 distinct CDR3 sequences, roughly 22% appearing once. The TCR was taken from a man between 45 and 75 years old who received an inactivated influenza vaccine. Source: PBMCs from blood, taken approximately 20 months after vaccination. The chain employs TRBV7-9 and TRBJ1-1; TRBD1 matches at 9 bases. CDR3 loop: CASSLFPRDRATEAFF. CDR3 in DNA: TGTGCCAGCAGCTTATTCCCTAGGGACAGGGCAACTGAAGCTTTCTTT.